This T cell receptor (beta chain) was captured by sequencing in a study of blood T cell repertoires in COVID-19. Participants were aged 18 to 89 years, lived in over 20 US areas, and enrolled virtually. Participants' reported clinical history set cohort assignment. Recovery meant two consecutive negative NP/OP PCR tests, professional clearance, or resolved symptoms. The CDR3 loop spans 16 amino acids. The ends lost 0 bases at V and 8 bases at J; junction bases unmatched: 10. Germline CDR1 reads LNHDA; CDR2 reads SQIVND (reference sequence). As originally analysed: By means of reference gene primer amplification, nucleated cell counts were estimated. Sequenced by immunoSEQ multiplex PCR; TCRdb stores in-frame clones only, minus some. Clonal size and the V and J genes are those of that table, whereas D and trimming came from the DNA. The sample holds about 230,000 clones, over 75% seen once.

The sample taken for sequencing was PBMCs or T cells enriched from blood (not recorded which). This chain joins TRBV19 and TRBJ2-1; 7 positions match TRBD2. The TCR was taken from a man aged 18-30 years who had recovered from COVID-19. The CDR3 here is CASSIERESGVDEQFF. CDR3 DNA: TGTGCCAGTAGTATAGAGCGGGAGTCGGGTGTCGATGAGCAGTTCTTC.